These 17 T cell receptor beta chains originate from one sample sequenced in a study of T cells in Graves' hyperthyroidism and ophthalmopathy. Amplified TCR beta CDR3 regions came from RNA transcripts. During a first-round RT-PCR of the TCR CDR3, the HTBI primer set was used. MiXCR was run by TCRdb on the multiplex PCR reads, yielding one entry per CDR3 protein. The table has about 770,000 distinct CDR3 sequences, over 15% seen once. The specimen sequenced was blood. The receptors here all came from a woman between 50 and 59 years old with Graves' hyperthyroidism that later progressed to Graves' ophthalmopathy.

The chain employs TRBV14 and TRBJ2-1, with 7 bases lining up with TRBD1. The CDR3 loop spans 18 amino acids. Germline V gene data show CDR1 as SGHDN and CDR2 as FVKESK. The junction had 15 bases not matched to a gene; V was cut back by 1 base and J by 6 bases. The CDR3 region is CASSQAFGTAQRGNEQFF. As DNA, the CDR3 is TGTGCCAGCAGCCAAGCGTTCGGGACAGCCCAAAGGGGCAATGAGCAGTTCTTC.

This clonotype was counted many times. The V and J genes are TRBV11-1 and TRBJ1-1, with TRBD1 matching 8 bases. V lost 4 bases to trimming and J lost 4 bases; unmatched junction nucleotides: 5. The CDR3 is 14 residues long. Germline CDR1 is SGHAT and CDR2 is FQDESV (reference sequence). The CDR3 loop reads CASSWDRLVTEAFF. The CDR3 nucleotides are TGTGCCAGCAGCTGGGACAGGTTGGTCACTGAAGCTTTCTTT.

The chain recombines TRBV7-9 with TRBJ1-1; D is unresolved. This CDR3 contains 12 residues. CDR1 and CDR2 (germline): SEHNR, FQNEAQ (reference sequence). Trimming took off 5 bases at V and 2 bases at J, with 6 bases between the two ends. CDR3 nucleotides: TGTGCCAGCAGCGCCCCTAACACTGAAGCTTTCTTT. It translates to CASSAPNTEAFF.

In this sample, this clonotype turned up a few times. At one of its ends the junction is not consistent with the germline gene, which may arise from a read error. This chain connects TRBV7-2 to TRBJ2-7; 9 bases are a match to TRBD2. This CDR3 is built from 16 residues. Germline lookup yields CDR1 SGHTA and CDR2 FQGNSA. CDR3 residues: CAGSLGYGTSTIEQYF. In DNA, the CDR3 is TGTGCCGGCAGCTTAGGGTACGGGACTAGCACCATCGAGCAGTACTTC.

This clonotype occurred a few times. Written as DNA, the CDR3 is TGTGCCTGGTCGGCTTCTGGGGCCAACGTCCTGACTTTC. It is translated as CAWSASGANVLTF. The chain is built from TRBV30 and TRBJ2-6; no clear D gene. V was trimmed by 5 bases and J by 1 base, leaving 6 bases between them. The CDR3 consists of 13 residues. Germline CDR1 reads GTSNPN; CDR2 reads SVGIG (reference sequence).

This clonotype came up many times. V usage is TRBV12-3 or TRBV12-4 and J usage is TRBJ2-3; no definite D call. V gave up 6 bases and J gave up 5 bases, with 6 bases separating them. This CDR3 is 11 amino acids long. The DNA of the CDR3 is TGTGCCAGCAGCGCCTTAGATACGCAGTATTTT. It encodes CASSALDTQYF.

This clonotype was picked up a small number of times. This sequence joins TRBV4-1 and TRBJ1-5, with D perhaps TRBD1 (6 bases). Trimming pared 0 bases from V and 5 bases from J, leaving 14 bases between. Germline-derived CDR1 and CDR2 are MGHRA and YSYEKL. This CDR3 contains 16 residues. The DNA of the CDR3 is TGCGCCAGCAGCCAAGAAATCGGACAGCTGCATCAGCCCCAGCATTTT. Protein product: CASSQEIGQLHQPQHF.

A few counts support this clonotype. V and J are TRBV25-1 and TRBJ2-1; 8 nucleotides align to TRBD1. The germline V gene has CDR1 MGHDK and CDR2 SYGVNS. Losses at the gene ends were 3 bases for V and 9 bases for J; bases not matched to a gene: 22. The CDR3 loop spans 19 amino acids. In nucleotides, the CDR3 is TGTGCCAGCAGTGAGGCCCGCACCCCGGCGGGACAGGTGAAGGGTGAGCAGTTCTTC. Translated, it gives CASSEARTPAGQVKGEQFF. Full variable domain (rest looked up from reference TRBV25-1 and TRBJ2-1): EADIYQTPRYLVIGTGKKITLECSQTMGHDKMYWYQQDPGMELHLIHYSYGVNSTEKGDLSSESTVSRIRTEHFPLTLESARPSHTSQYLCASSEARTPAGQVKGEQFFGPGTRLTVL.

The CDR3 reads CASSTGGPMNTEAFF. The CDR3 DNA reads as TGTGCCAGTAGTACAGGGGGCCCTATGAACACTGAAGCTTTCTTT. This chain connects TRBV19 to TRBJ1-1; TRBD1 agrees at 8 bases. Per germline, CDR1 LNHDA and CDR2 SQIVND (reference sequence). This CDR3 is 15 amino acids long. After removal of 4 bases from V and 0 bases from J, the junction contained 4 bases not matched to a gene.

Ten or more counts support this clonotype. The V call is TRBV11-2, the J call TRBJ1-2; perhaps TRBD1 as D (6 bases). The CDR3 is made up of 13 amino acids. CDR1 is SGHAT, CDR2 FQNNGV, per germline. Trimming left V 3 bases short and J 2 bases short, with 7 bases between. The CDR3 DNA is TGTGCCAGCAGCTTTGGACAGAACTATGGCTACACCTTC. It yields the protein CASSFGQNYGYTF.

The rearrangement joins TRBV20-1 to TRBJ1-5; TRBD1 agrees at 9 bases. The CDR3 extends over 13 amino acids. The germline gives CDR1 DFQATT, CDR2 SNEGSKA (reference sequence). V lost 3 bases and J lost 7; bases outside the gene matches: 4. The CDR3 nucleotides read TGCAGTGCTAGGGGGACAGGGAAACAGCCCCAGCATTTT. Translation gives CSARGTGKQPQHF.

This clonotype was counted ten times or more. The chain recombines TRBV7-9 with TRBJ1-2; 8 bases align to TRBD1. The CDR3 length is 14 residues. The V gene end was trimmed by 3 bases and the J gene end by 6 bases; junction bases not matched to a gene: 6. Per the germline V gene, CDR1 is SEHNR and CDR2 is FQNEAQ (reference sequence). The CDR3 DNA is TGTGCCAGCAGCTTCCTGACAGGGGTTGATGGCTACACCTTC. Translation gives CASSFLTGVDGYTF.

This clonotype was seen ten or more times. The chain employs TRBV12-3 or TRBV12-4 and TRBJ1-1; 7 bases match TRBD1. The ends lost 6 bases at V and 0 bases at J; junction bases unmatched: 4. This CDR3 spans 14 amino acids. CDR3 sequence: CASSPGGVNTEAFF. The CDR3 nucleotides are TGTGCCAGCAGCCCAGGGGGTGTGAACACTGAAGCTTTCTTT.

This clonotype was detected ten times or more. The chain joins TRBV18 to TRBJ1-1; D not resolved. The CDR3 is made up of 13 amino acids. Per germline, CDR1 KGHSH and CDR2 LQKENI. The ends were cut back, 7 bases at V and 1 base at J, with 10 bases in the middle. CDR3 sequence reads: CASYRTANTEAFF. CDR3 bases: TGTGCCAGCTATAGGACGGCGAACACTGAAGCTTTCTTT.

This clonotype came up a few times. The CDR3 region is CASSEVATPAGELFF. The CDR3 DNA reads as TGTGCCAGCAGTGAAGTTGCGACTCCGGCCGGGGAGCTGTTTTTT. The chain recombines TRBV2 with TRBJ2-2, with D uncertain. V dropped 1 base and J dropped 6 bases, with 12 bases sitting between them. This CDR3 region has 15 residues. Germline V lookup: CDR1 SNHLY, CDR2 FYNNEI. The full variable domain, completed using reference TRBV2 and TRBJ2-2, is EPEVTQTPSHQVTQMGQEVILRCVPISNHLYFYWYRQILGQKVEFLVSFYNNEISEKSEIFDDQFSVERPDGSNFTLKIRSTKLEDSAMYFCASSEVATPAGELFFGEGSRLTVL.

This clonotype was recorded many times. This rearrangement joins TRBV11-2 to TRBJ1-6, with D uncertain. The CDR3 is 17 residues long. From germline, CDR1 is SGHAT and CDR2 FQNNGV. V dropped 1 base and J dropped 0 bases, with 10 bases sitting between them. CDR3 loop: CASSLVAVSSYNSPLHF. The CDR3 DNA reads TGTGCCAGCAGCTTAGTGGCAGTGAGCTCCTATAATTCACCCCTCCACTTT. The complete variable domain, with remaining parts taken from reference TRBV11-2 and TRBJ1-6, reads EAGVAQSPRYKIIEKRQSVAFWCNPISGHATLYWYQQILGQGPKLLIQFQNNGVVDDSQLPKDRFSAERLKGVDSTLKIQPAKLEDSAVYLCASSLVAVSSYNSPLHFGNGTRLTVT.

This clonotype was seen at least ten times. The chain carries TRBV20-1 and TRBJ1-5; 7 nucleotides align to TRBD1. The CDR3 has 14 amino acids. CDR1 is DFQATT, CDR2 SNEGSKA, per germline (reference sequence). The junction had 7 bases not matched to a gene; V was cut back by 6 bases and J by 2 bases. The CDR3 sequence is CSAIRTGRNQPQHF. The CDR3 nucleotides are TGCAGTGCCATCAGGACAGGACGCAATCAGCCCCAGCATTTT.